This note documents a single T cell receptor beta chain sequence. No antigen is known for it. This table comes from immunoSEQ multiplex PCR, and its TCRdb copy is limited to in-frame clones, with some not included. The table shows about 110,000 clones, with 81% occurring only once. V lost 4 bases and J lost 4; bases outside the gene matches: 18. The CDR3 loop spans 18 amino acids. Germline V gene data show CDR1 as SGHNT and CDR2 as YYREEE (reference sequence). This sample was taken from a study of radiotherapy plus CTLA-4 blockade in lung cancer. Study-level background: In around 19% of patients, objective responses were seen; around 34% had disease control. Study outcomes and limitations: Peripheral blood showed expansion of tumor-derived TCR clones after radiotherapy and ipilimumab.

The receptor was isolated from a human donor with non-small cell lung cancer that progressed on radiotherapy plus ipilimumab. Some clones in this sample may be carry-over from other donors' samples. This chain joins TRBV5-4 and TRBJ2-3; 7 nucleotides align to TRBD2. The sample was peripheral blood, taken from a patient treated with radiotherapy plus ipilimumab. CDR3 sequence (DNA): TGTGCCAGCAGCCCGGTAAACGAGGCGGGGGATCGGCCAGATACGCAGTATTTT. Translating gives CASSPVNEAGDRPDTQYF.